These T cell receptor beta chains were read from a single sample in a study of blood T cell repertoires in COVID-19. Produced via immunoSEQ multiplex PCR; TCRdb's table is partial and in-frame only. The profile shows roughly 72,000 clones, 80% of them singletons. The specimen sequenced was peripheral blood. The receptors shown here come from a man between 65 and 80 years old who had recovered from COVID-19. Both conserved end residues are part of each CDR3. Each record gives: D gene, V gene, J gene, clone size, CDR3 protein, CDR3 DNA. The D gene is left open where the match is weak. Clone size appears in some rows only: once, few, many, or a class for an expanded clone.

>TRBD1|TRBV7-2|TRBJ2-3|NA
CASRQGSMDTQYF
TGTGCCAGCAGACAGGGGTCAATGGATACGCAGTATTTT
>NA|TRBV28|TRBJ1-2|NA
CASSYTGQSLLVYGYTF
TGTGCCAGCAGTTATACCGGACAGAGCCTCCTTGTCTATGGCTACACCTTC
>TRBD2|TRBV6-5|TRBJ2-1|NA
CASSSGTRRLVEQFF
TGTGCCAGCAGTTCCGGGACTAGACGTTTGGTTGAGCAGTTCTTC
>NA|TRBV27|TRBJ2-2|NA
CASSLSRDSPSTGELFF
TGTGCCAGCAGTTTATCGCGGGACAGCCCCTCCACCGGGGAGCTGTTTTTT
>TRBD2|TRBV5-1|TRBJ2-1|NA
CASSGLAGEYNEQFF
TGCGCCAGCAGCGGACTAGCGGGAGAGTACAATGAGCAGTTCTTC
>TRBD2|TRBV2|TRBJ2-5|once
CASTQGGEETQYF
TGTGCCAGCACCCAGGGAGGGGAAGAGACCCAGTACTTC
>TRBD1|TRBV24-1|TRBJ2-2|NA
CATSDRTGTGNTGELFF
TGTGCCACCAGTGATCGCACCGGGACAGGGAACACCGGGGAGCTGTTTTTT
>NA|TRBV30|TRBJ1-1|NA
CAWSRGGASTEAFF
TGTGCCTGGAGTCGGGGGGGCGCGTCAACTGAAGCTTTCTTT
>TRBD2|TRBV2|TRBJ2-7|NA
CASSGQLAGSSEQYF
TGTGCCAGCAGTGGTCAACTAGCGGGATCCTCCGAGCAGTACTTC
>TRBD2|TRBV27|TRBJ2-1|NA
CASSPGLAGVYEQFF
TGTGCCAGCAGCCCCGGACTAGCGGGAGTTTATGAGCAGTTCTTC
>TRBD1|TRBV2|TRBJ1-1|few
CASNRDSPGTEAFF
TGTGCCAGCAACCGGGACAGCCCCGGCACTGAAGCTTTCTTT
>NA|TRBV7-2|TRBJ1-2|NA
CASSPHQGTYGYTF
TGTGCCAGCAGCCCTCATCAGGGGACCTATGGCTACACCTTC
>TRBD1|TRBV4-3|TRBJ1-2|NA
CASSQVAGQGDYGYTF
TGCGCCAGCAGCCAAGTGGCGGGACAGGGCGACTATGGCTACACCTTC
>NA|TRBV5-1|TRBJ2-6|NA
CASSPTGSHGANVLTF
TGCGCCAGCAGCCCTACAGGGAGCCATGGGGCCAACGTCCTGACTTTC